One and the same sample provided the 21 T cell receptor beta chains below, sequenced in a study of post-analysis software for immune sequencing data. Study observations and caveats: TRBV segments more frequent in patients than in controls numbered about 5 and included TRBV5-6, TRBV5-1 and TRBV20-1.

Prepared libraries of TCR beta cDNA carried unique molecular identifiers. MiXCR, applied by TCRdb to the PCR reads, yields one record per CDR3 protein. The sample includes 450,000 to 700,000 distinct CDR3 sequences, around 47% of them seen just once. These receptors' targets are unknown. The sample comprised blood. The receptors were gathered from a girl between 10 and 17 years old with multiple sclerosis.

This chain joins TRBV12-3 or TRBV12-4 and TRBJ2-7, with D hard to call. The CDR3 sequence is 12 residues long. Deletions cut 6 bases from V and 2 bases from J, with 8 bases between. DNA for the CDR3: TGTGCCAGCAGCAAGGGTCCCTACGAGCAGTACTTC. This gives the protein CASSKGPYEQYF.

As to this clonotype: Germline and junction disagree at one end, which may indicate a read error. The chain employs TRBV5-1 and TRBJ2-5; D is possibly TRBD1 or TRBD2 (6 bases each). The CDR3 is made up of 15 amino acids. In germline, CDR1 is SGHRS, CDR2 YFSETQ. In DNA form, the CDR3 reads TGCGCCGGCAGCTCCCCGGGGGCCCAAGAATGGACCCAGTACTTC. It yields the protein CAGSSPGAQEWTQYF.

The rearrangement links TRBV12-3 or TRBV12-4 to TRBJ2-1; TRBD1 aligns across 9 bases. The CDR3 consists of 16 residues. V trimming: 3 bases; J trimming: 8 bases; junction bases outside the gene matches: 11. The CDR3 spells CASSLNRGRGIDEQFF. CDR3 bases: TGTGCCAGCAGTTTGAACAGGGGGCGCGGGATAGATGAGCAGTTCTTC.

This clonotype was recorded once. The chain recombines TRBV7-9 with TRBJ2-1; 9 bases map to TRBD1. Trimming took 6 bases from V and 1 from J; bases not matched to a gene: 4. This CDR3 region has 15 residues. The germline V gene has CDR1 SEHNR and CDR2 FQNEAQ (reference sequence). This chain's CDR3 is CASRIGQGSYNEQFF. The CDR3 nucleotides read TGTGCCAGCAGGATAGGACAGGGGTCCTACAATGAGCAGTTCTTC.

The chain employs TRBV9 and TRBJ1-1, with D perhaps TRBD1 (6 bases). This CDR3 contains 15 residues. Germline loops: CDR1 SGDLS, CDR2 YYNGEE. The V gene lost 2 bases and the J gene lost 0 bases, with 11 bases spanning the gap. CDR3 residues: CASSVGGQLNTEAFF. The CDR3 DNA is TGTGCCAGCAGCGTCGGGGGACAACTGAACACTGAAGCTTTCTTT.

The J gene is TRBJ2-7, the V gene TRBV5-6; tentative D call: TRBD1 (6 bases). The V end lost 0 bases, the J end lost 3 bases, and 16 bases lay between the germline ends. Per germline, CDR1 SGHDT and CDR2 YYEEEE. CDR3 length: 16 amino acids. This chain's CDR3 is CASSLEAGELIYEQYF. The CDR3 DNA is TGTGCCAGCAGCTTGGAGGCAGGGGAGTTGATCTACGAGCAGTACTTC.

The chain carries TRBV5-4 and TRBJ2-1; 9 positions match TRBD1. V gave up 4 bases and J gave up 2 bases; unmatched junction bases: 4. CDR1 is SGHNT, CDR2 YYREEE, per germline (reference sequence). The CDR3 is 15 amino acids. CDR3 amino acids: CASSPDRGAYNEQFF. The CDR3 region has the DNA TGTGCCAGCAGCCCCGACAGGGGGGCCTACAATGAGCAGTTCTTC.

This rearrangement joins TRBV12-3 or TRBV12-4 to TRBJ2-6; a weak D match, TRBD1 (6 bases). V dropped 9 bases and J dropped 0 bases, with 15 bases sitting between them. The CDR3 totals 16 residues. In nucleotides, the CDR3 is TGTGCCAGTGCAGGGGCTTTTGGCTCTGGGGCCAACGTCCTGACTTTC. It is translated as CASAGAFGSGANVLTF.

The chain carries TRBV27 and TRBJ2-1; 7 bases line up with TRBD1. V gave up 5 bases and J gave up 9 bases; unmatched junction bases: 1. Looked up from germline, CDR1 is MNHEY and CDR2 is SMNVEV (reference sequence). This CDR3 spans 11 amino acids. This chain's CDR3 is CASSTGAEQFF. The CDR3 nucleotides read TGTGCCAGCAGTACAGGGGCTGAGCAGTTCTTC.

This clonotype was counted ten times or more. The chain couples TRBV29-1 to TRBJ2-4; D remains unclear. The CDR3 length is 12 residues. CDR1 is SQVTM, CDR2 ANQGSEA, per germline. The V end lost 4 bases, the J end lost 9 bases, and 13 bases lay between the germline ends. CDR3 in DNA: TGCAGCGTTGTTTTGGTAAAGGGCATTCAGTACTTC. This translates into CSVVLVKGIQYF. Combining the CDR3 with reference TRBV29-1 and TRBJ2-4 gives the whole variable domain SAVISQKPSRDICQRGTSLTIQCQVDSQVTMMFWYRQQPGQSLTLIATANQGSEATYESGFVIDKFPISRPNLTFSTLTVSNMSPEDSSIYLCSVVLVKGIQYFGAGTRLSVL.

The rearrangement joins TRBV6-1 to TRBJ2-1; D gene unclear. The V gene lost 7 bases and the J gene lost 6 bases, with 19 bases spanning the gap. The CDR3 consists of 15 residues. Germline V gene lookup returns CDR1 MNHNS and CDR2 SASEGT. The CDR3 DNA is TGTGCCAGCACCCTTCTGGGTGCCGACCCCAATGAGCAGTTCTTC. Its protein is CASTLLGADPNEQFF.

In the case of this clonotype: The junction differs from germline at one of its ends, possibly a read error. The J gene is TRBJ2-1, the V gene TRBV10-3; TRBD1 might be the D (5 bases). This CDR3 comprises 19 residues. The V gene's germline CDR1 is ENHRY and CDR2 SYGVKD. The CDR3 coding sequence is TGTGCCATCAGTGAGATTAGTGGAAGATGGGGCAGCTCCCACAATGAGCAGTTCTTC. Protein product: CAISEISGRWGSSHNEQFF.

This CDR3 is CASGDNPYEQYF. The CDR3 DNA follows: TGTGCCAGCGGGGATAATCCTTACGAGCAGTACTTC. V usage is TRBV7-2 and J usage is TRBJ2-7; D is undetermined. The V gene's germline CDR1 is SGHTA and CDR2 FQGNSA. The CDR3 is 12 residues long. Trimming left V 8 bases short and J 4 bases short, with 12 bases between.

This clonotype was seen only a few times. This chain uses TRBV11-2 with TRBJ2-4; D is unresolved. The CDR3 has 14 residues. V lost 5 bases and J lost 1, with 9 bases in between. CDR1 and CDR2 (germline): SGHAT, FQNNGV. Here the CDR3 DNA reads TGTGCCAGCAGCACAATGGGGGCCAAAAACATTCAGTACTTC. This sequence encodes CASSTMGAKNIQYF.

This clonotype appeared a few times. The chain joins TRBV5-1 to TRBJ2-5; D gene ambiguous. The V and J ends lost 6 bases and 1 base respectively, with 16 bases between them. From germline, CDR1 is SGHRS and CDR2 YFSETQ. The CDR3 length is 15 residues. The CDR3 DNA is TGCGCCAGCAACTGGCTGGGCCAAAGCCAAGAGACCCAGTACTTC. Translation: CASNWLGQSQETQYF.

This clonotype was counted between two and nine times. The chain is built from TRBV12-3 or TRBV12-4 and TRBJ1-2; no reliable D call. V shed 6 bases and J shed 7 bases, with 9 bases lying between them. The CDR3 is made up of 11 amino acids. As DNA, the CDR3 is TGTGCCAGCAGATCGGAGGGTGGCTACACCTTC. Its translation: CASRSEGGYTF.

The genes are TRBV12-3 or TRBV12-4 and TRBJ2-1, with 9 positions matching TRBD2. The V gene end was trimmed by 6 bases and the J gene end by 6 bases; junction bases not matched to a gene: 6. The CDR3 has 14 residues. This CDR3 reads CASRFLAGSNEQFF. The CDR3 nucleotides read TGTGCCAGCAGGTTTCTAGCGGGAAGCAATGAGCAGTTCTTC.

The table lists this clonotype with a few counts. The CDR3 bases are TGCAGCGTTGAAGATCTCGGTCCCCGGGGCTACACCTTC. Its protein product is CSVEDLGPRGYTF. V is TRBV29-1 and J is TRBJ1-2; D gene uncertain. Deletions cut 0 bases from V and 8 bases from J, with 13 bases between. The CDR3 is 13 residues long. Germline CDR1 and CDR2: SQVTM and ANQGSEA. Filled out from reference TRBV29-1 and TRBJ1-2, the complete variable domain reads SAVISQKPSRDICQRGTSLTIQCQVDSQVTMMFWYRQQPGQSLTLIATANQGSEATYESGFVIDKFPISRPNLTFSTLTVSNMSPEDSSIYLCSVEDLGPRGYTFGSGTRLTVV.

The chain has TRBV15 and TRBJ1-1, with D unresolved. V lost 2 bases and J lost 1, with 8 bases in between. Germline values: CDR1 LNHNV, CDR2 YYDKDF (reference sequence). The CDR3 totals 14 residues. The CDR3 DNA reads as TGTGCCACCAGCAGATGGATAGAGAACACTGAAGCTTTCTTT. This translates into CATSRWIENTEAFF.

J is TRBJ2-5 and V is TRBV4-1; D call uncertain. The DNA end favors TRBJ2-7, so the J call may be wrong. Germline CDR1 is MGHRA and CDR2 is YSYEKL. This CDR3 region has 17 residues. The CDR3 region has the DNA TGCGCCAGCAGCCAAGGGAAAAGGGTAGGATGGGATTACGAGCAGTACTTC. Translating it yields CASSQGKRVGWDYEQYF.

The table lists this clonotype with a few counts. The V gene is TRBV12-3 or TRBV12-4, the J gene TRBJ1-5; D remains ambiguous. This CDR3 contains 13 residues. The V end lost 7 bases, the J end lost 0 bases, and 7 bases lay between the germline ends. CDR3 amino acids: CASTTYSNQPQHF. The DNA for the CDR3 is TGTGCCAGCACAACATATAGCAATCAGCCCCAGCATTTT.